These 25 T cell receptor beta chains came from one sample sequenced in a study of cytomegalovirus exposure and HLA in healthy donors. Method: immunoSEQ multiplex PCR; TCRdb's copy keeps in-frame clones and lacks some. The table includes 250,000 to 400,000 clones, roughly 87% detected once. The sequenced material came from PBMCs. The receptors here all came from a man aged 30 to 39 in good health and CMV-seronegative.

The chain is built from TRBV6-1 and TRBJ1-2, with D maybe TRBD1 (6 bases). Germline V gives CDR1 MNHNS, CDR2 SASEGT. Trimming shortened V by 7 bases and J by 3 bases, and 15 bases separated the two germline ends. The CDR3 spans 14 residues. The CDR3 sequence is CASTPRGADYGYTF. The CDR3 region has the DNA TGTGCCAGCACCCCCCGGGGGGCTGACTATGGCTACACCTTC.

This chain joins TRBV27 and TRBJ2-7; D perhaps matches TRBD1 (6 bases). Germline V gene sequence: CDR1 MNHEY, CDR2 SMNVEV (reference sequence). Trimming removed 9 bases from V and 4 bases from J, with 10 bases in between. The CDR3 runs 11 residues. The chain's CDR3 is CARDRLYEQYF. The DNA for the CDR3 is TGTGCCAGGGACAGATTATACGAGCAGTACTTC.

The genes are TRBV5-4 and TRBJ2-7; the D gene is possibly TRBD2 (6 bases). Looked up from germline, CDR1 is SGHNT and CDR2 is YYREEE (reference sequence). V lost 1 base and J 0 bases, leaving 14 bases between the germline ends. The CDR3 extends over 16 amino acids. Here the CDR3 reads CASSLSSGGLSYEQYF. For the CDR3, the DNA is TGTGCCAGCAGCTTGAGTTCTGGGGGACTCTCCTACGAGCAGTACTTC.

This rearrangement joins TRBV2 to TRBJ2-7; D might be TRBD1 (6 bases). The germline V gene encodes CDR1 SNHLY and CDR2 FYNNEI. Trimming shortened V by 8 bases and J by 9 bases, and 26 bases separated the two germline ends. The CDR3 has 15 amino acids. CDR3 amino acids: CASSPERQAQQGQYF. The CDR3 DNA follows: TGTGCCAGCTCCCCAGAGAGACAGGCCCAACAGGGGCAGTACTTC. Supplemented by reference TRBV2 and TRBJ2-7, the full variable domain reads EPEVTQTPSHQVTQMGQEVILRCVPISNHLYFYWYRQILGQKVEFLVSFYNNEISEKSEIFDDQFSVERPDGSNFTLKIRSTKLEDSAMYFCASSPERQAQQGQYFGPGTRLTVT.

This clone has a single count. V gene TRBV10-3 combines with J gene TRBJ2-7; the D gene is possibly TRBD1 (5 bases). The CDR3 sequence is 11 residues long. Trimming took off 10 bases at V and 4 bases at J, with 11 bases between the two ends. CDR1 is ENHRY and CDR2 is SYGVKD in the germline V gene. CDR3 in amino acids: CATGAGYEQYF. CDR3 nucleotide sequence: TGTGCCACTGGAGCAGGGTACGAGCAGTACTTC.

This rearrangement joins TRBV9 to TRBJ2-5, with D unclear. The CDR3 has 13 amino acids. The germline CDR1 and CDR2 sequences are SGDLS and YYNGEE. The V and J ends lost 2 bases and 5 bases respectively, with 10 bases between them. As DNA, the CDR3 is TGTGCCAGCAGCGTGAGGCCTGATGAGACCCAGTACTTC. Protein sequence: CASSVRPDETQYF.

This chain links TRBV30 with TRBJ2-3, with D possibly being TRBD2 (7 bases). Trimming took off 8 bases at V and 3 bases at J, with 15 bases between the two ends. The CDR3 is made up of 13 amino acids. CDR1 and CDR2 from the germline V gene are GTSNPN and SVGIG (reference sequence). The CDR3 coding sequence is TGTGCCGCTACTGGGGGGGCTACAGATACGCAGTATTTT. It is translated as CAATGGATDTQYF.

This rearrangement joins TRBV5-6 to TRBJ1-1; no firm D call. V lost 3 bases and J 5 bases, leaving 8 bases between the germline ends. Per the germline V gene, CDR1 is SGHDT and CDR2 is YYEEEE. This CDR3 comprises 12 residues. DNA of the CDR3: TGTGCCAGCAGCTCCCCCGGGACTGAAGCTTTCTTT. Translating gives CASSSPGTEAFF. Filled out from reference TRBV5-6 and TRBJ1-1, the complete variable domain reads DAGVTQSPTHLIKTRGQQVTLRCSPKSGHDTVSWYQQALGQGPQFIFQYYEEEERQRGNFPDRFSGHQFPNYSSELNVNALLLGDSALYLCASSSPGTEAFFGQGTRLTVV.

The V and J genes are TRBV7-9 and TRBJ2-1, with D perhaps matching TRBD1 (5 bases). CDR1 and CDR2 from the germline V gene are SEHNR and FQNEAQ (reference sequence). The CDR3 has 17 amino acids. Trimming left V 4 bases short and J 0 bases short, with 16 bases between. The CDR3: CASSSSARQSSYNEQFF. CDR3 sequence (DNA): TGTGCCAGCAGCTCCTCTGCTAGACAGAGCTCCTACAATGAGCAGTTCTTC.

This clone was seen many times. The chain links TRBV2 to TRBJ2-3; no reliable D call. CDR3 length: 12 residues. Germline V gene data show CDR1 as SNHLY and CDR2 as FYNNEI. V was pared by 6 bases and J by 6 bases, with 10 bases between. The CDR3 region has the DNA TGTGCCAGCAGCTATAACAGTGATACGCAGTATTTT. It translates to CASSYNSDTQYF.

This chain links TRBV10-1 with TRBJ2-2; 7 nucleotides align to TRBD1. With V trimmed by 1 base and J by 0 bases, 5 bases remained unmatched. The germline CDR1 and CDR2 sequences are WNHNN and SYGVQD (reference sequence). CDR3 size: 17 residues. The chain's CDR3 is CASSEYGDSSNTGELFF. The DNA for the CDR3 is TGCGCCAGCAGTGAGTATGGGGACAGCTCGAACACCGGGGAGCTGTTTTTT.

This clone was counted a single time. The chain uses TRBV18 and TRBJ2-3; TRBD1 matches at 9 bases. Germline CDR1 reads KGHSH; CDR2 reads LQKENI. This CDR3 has 14 residues. The ends lost 6 bases at V and 5 bases at J; junction bases unmatched: 6. As DNA, the CDR3 is TGTGCCAGCTCGCCCGGACAGGGGTTAGATACGCAGTATTTT. Its protein product is CASSPGQGLDTQYF.

The chain uses TRBV30 and TRBJ2-1, with a possible D match to TRBD2 (6 bases). With 5 bases removed from V and 5 bases from J, the gap between germline ends came to 16 bases. The CDR3 is 14 amino acids. CDR1 GTSNPN and CDR2 SVGIG come from the germline V gene (reference sequence). The CDR3: CAWDEGGWHNEQFF. DNA of the CDR3: TGTGCCTGGGACGAGGGAGGATGGCACAATGAGCAGTTCTTC.

The chain couples TRBV14 to TRBJ2-7, with 10 nucleotides matching TRBD1. Losses at the gene ends were 6 bases for V and 5 bases for J; bases not matched to a gene: 13. The CDR3 totals 16 residues. Looked up from germline, CDR1 is SGHDN and CDR2 is FVKESK. CDR3 loop: CASSPLRDRGRHEQYF. The CDR3 DNA follows: TGTGCCAGCAGTCCACTCCGGGACAGGGGAAGGCACGAGCAGTACTTC.

The chain employs TRBV10-3 and TRBJ1-1; D gene uncertain. The CDR3 covers 14 residues. Trimming pared 0 bases from V and 0 bases from J, leaving 5 bases between. Germline values: CDR1 ENHRY, CDR2 SYGVKD. Here the CDR3 reads CAISESGLNTEAFF. The CDR3 DNA is TGTGCCATCAGTGAGTCCGGGTTGAACACTGAAGCTTTCTTT.

The gene calls are TRBV4-3 and TRBJ2-3, with 9 bases identical to TRBD1. The CDR3 runs to 16 residues. J gave up 6 bases and V 2 bases, and 9 bases lay outside the gene matches. Germline V gives CDR1 LGHNA, CDR2 YSLEER. The CDR3 DNA is TGCGCCAGCAGCCAACTCGACAGGGGGGTAGGGGATACGCAGTATTTT. Amino acids: CASSQLDRGVGDTQYF.

The chain combines TRBV6-5 with TRBJ1-1, with 7 positions matching TRBD1. The germline V gene has CDR1 MNHEY and CDR2 SVGAGI. Germline trimming cut 1 base from V and 2 bases from J; bases unmatched to any gene: 7. The CDR3 has 16 residues. CDR3 in DNA: TGTGCCAGCAGTTACTTCTTAGGACAGGTTAACACTGAAGCTTTCTTT. Translating it yields CASSYFLGQVNTEAFF.

J is TRBJ2-7 and V is TRBV11-2, with TRBD2 matching over 8 bases. This CDR3 is built from 17 residues. With 2 bases clipped from V and 0 bases from J, the junction kept 9 bases outside the gene matches. Germline CDR1 reads SGHAT; CDR2 reads FQNNGV. CDR3 coding DNA: TGTGCCAGCAGCTTAAGAGGAAGCGGGGGCGGCTCCTACGAGCAGTACTTC. Residues: CASSLRGSGGGSYEQYF.

This chain uses TRBV6-5 with TRBJ1-4; D ambiguous. CDR1 and CDR2 (germline): MNHEY, SVGAGI. The CDR3 has 13 amino acids. V shed 8 bases and J shed 1 base, with 8 bases lying between them. In nucleotides, the CDR3 is TGTGCCAGCTCGCGGCTAACTAATGAAAAACTGTTTTTT. This codes for CASSRLTNEKLFF.

The chain joins TRBV29-1 to TRBJ2-7; D may be TRBD2 (5 bases). The V gene lost 5 bases and the J gene lost 6 bases, with 26 bases spanning the gap. This CDR3 contains 16 residues. Germline V gene data show CDR1 as SQVTM and CDR2 as ANQGSEA. The CDR3, as DNA: TGCAGCGTTCGGGGAAGTATGGGGTCCGCTACAATCGAGCAGTACTTC. Its protein product is CSVRGSMGSATIEQYF.

The chain has TRBV27 and TRBJ2-1; TRBD1 aligns across 10 bases. Looked up from germline, CDR1 is MNHEY and CDR2 is SMNVEV (reference sequence). With 7 bases clipped from V and 8 bases from J, the junction kept 11 bases outside the gene matches. This CDR3 spans 15 amino acids. The DNA for the CDR3 is TGTGCCAGCATCCCCGACAGGGGGCATGTACATGAGCAGTTCTTC. Translating gives CASIPDRGHVHEQFF.

The chain uses TRBV9 and TRBJ1-5; tentative D call: TRBD1 (6 bases). Per the germline V gene, CDR1 is SGDLS and CDR2 is YYNGEE. The V and J ends lost 5 bases and 4 bases respectively, with 16 bases between them. The CDR3 loop spans 15 amino acids. In nucleotides, the CDR3 is TGTGCCAGCAGTCCGGGGGGCAAACTAAATCAGCCCCAGCATTTT. This translates into CASSPGGKLNQPQHF.

V usage is TRBV10-3 and J usage is TRBJ2-7; 8 bases map to TRBD1. J gave up 1 base and V 6 bases, and 5 bases lay outside the gene matches. The CDR3 loop spans 14 amino acids. In germline, CDR1 is ENHRY, CDR2 SYGVKD. The CDR3 reads CAIRTDRGSYEQYF. In DNA form, the CDR3 reads TGTGCCATCAGGACTGACAGGGGATCCTACGAGCAGTACTTC.

V and J are TRBV18 and TRBJ2-6, with 7 bases matching TRBD1. Looked up from germline, CDR1 is KGHSH and CDR2 is LQKENI. This CDR3 contains 19 residues. Trimming took 5 bases from V and 0 from J; bases not matched to a gene: 13. This chain's CDR3 is CASSESNRGPDSGANVLTF. CDR3 nucleotides: TGTGCCAGCTCAGAATCAAACAGGGGCCCTGACTCTGGGGCCAACGTCCTGACTTTC.

This clone appeared a few times. The chain links TRBV10-1 to TRBJ1-5; a possible D gene is TRBD1 (5 bases). This CDR3 is built from 14 residues. Per germline, CDR1 WNHNN and CDR2 SYGVQD (reference sequence). The V end was cut by 2 bases, the J end by 4 bases, with 9 bases between. CDR3 sequence reads: CASSEAGRNQPQHF. The CDR3 nucleotides are TGCGCCAGCAGTGAGGCAGGGAGGAATCAGCCCCAGCATTTT.